The T cell receptor (beta chain) under discussion was sequenced for a study of cytomegalovirus exposure and HLA in healthy donors. CDR1 and CDR2 (germline): SSHAT, FNYEAQ (reference sequence). V shed 5 bases, J shed 5 bases, and the junction held 15 bases outside the gene matches. The CDR3 runs to 16 residues. The study ran its PCR with 60 Vbeta and 13 Jbeta primers. This table comes from immunoSEQ multiplex PCR, and its TCRdb copy is limited to in-frame clones, with some not included. The table has approximately 100,000 clones, about 81% seen once. Sample: PBMCs. The rearrangement uses TRBV7-7 and TRBJ2-7; 7 bases fit TRBD1. This receptor was identified in a man between 40 and 49 years old in good health and CMV-seronegative. The CDR3 DNA follows: TGTGCCAGCAGCCCGCGTCCGACAGGGACAATCAACGAGCAGTACTTC. Amino acid sequence: CASSPRPTGTINEQYF.